This TCR beta chain was captured by sequencing in a study of shared clonotypes between healthy human individuals. The overall study: The study used three CD4 naive, three CD4 memory, two CD8 naive and one CD8 memory plate per donor.

Clones were sequenced by immunoSEQ multiplex PCR, and TCRdb holds only the in-frame ones, with some missing. The table lists approximately 600,000 clones, 95% of them singletons. Study-wide points: With few donors, the genetic and exposure-history diversity represented was limited. Generally, naive subsets came out with larger estimated richness than memory subsets.

The germline V gene encodes CDR1 LNHNV and CDR2 YYDKDF (reference sequence). Trimming at V came to 3 bases and at J to 4 bases, leaving 12 bases not matched to a gene. CDR3 length: 17 residues. Cells designated naive CD8 were CD45RO-negative and were positively selected for CCR7, with terminally differentiated effector memory CD45RA+ cells excluded. Details on this clone: Its specificity is not known.

The rearrangement joins TRBV15 to TRBJ1-2; 9 bases are a match to TRBD1. Material: naive CD8+ T cells sorted from blood. This sequence was found in a woman under 40 in good health. The CDR3 coding sequence is TGTGCCACCAGCAGGGATATTAGGACAGGGGCGATCTATGGCTACACCTTC. This encodes CATSRDIRTGAIYGYTF.